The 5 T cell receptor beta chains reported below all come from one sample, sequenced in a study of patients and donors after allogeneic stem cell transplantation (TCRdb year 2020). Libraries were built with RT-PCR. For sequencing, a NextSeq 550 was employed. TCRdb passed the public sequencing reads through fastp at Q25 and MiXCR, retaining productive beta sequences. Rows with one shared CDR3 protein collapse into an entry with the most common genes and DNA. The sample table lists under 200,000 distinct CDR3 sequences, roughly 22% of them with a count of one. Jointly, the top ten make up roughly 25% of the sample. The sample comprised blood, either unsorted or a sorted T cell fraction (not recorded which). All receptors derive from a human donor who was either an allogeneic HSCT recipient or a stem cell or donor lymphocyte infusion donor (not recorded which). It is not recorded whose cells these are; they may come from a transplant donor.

Here the CDR3 reads CAWRARTPGHIIHEQFF. CDR3 bases: TGTGCCTGGAGGGCCAGGACACCGGGCCATATAATCCATGAGCAGTTCTTC. The gene calls are TRBV30 and TRBJ2-1, with D possibly being TRBD1 (5 bases). Trimming took off 3 bases at V and 8 bases at J, with 26 bases between the two ends. Germline V gene lookup returns CDR1 GTSNPN and CDR2 SVGIG (reference sequence). The CDR3 covers 17 residues.

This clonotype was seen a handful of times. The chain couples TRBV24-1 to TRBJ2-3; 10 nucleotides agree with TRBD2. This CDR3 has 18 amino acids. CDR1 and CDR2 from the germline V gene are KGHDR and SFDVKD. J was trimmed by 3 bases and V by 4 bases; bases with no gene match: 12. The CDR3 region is CATSDPGPSGGATDTQYF. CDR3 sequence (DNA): TGTGCCACCAGTGACCCCGGGCCTAGCGGGGGAGCGACAGATACGCAGTATTTT.

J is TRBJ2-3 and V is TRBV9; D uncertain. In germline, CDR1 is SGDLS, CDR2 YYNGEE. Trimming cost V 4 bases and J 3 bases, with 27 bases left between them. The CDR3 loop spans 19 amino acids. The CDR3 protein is CASSRRGGSESPWTDTQYF. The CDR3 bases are TGTGCCAGCAGCAGACGAGGTGGATCAGAGTCGCCCTGGACAGATACGCAGTATTTT. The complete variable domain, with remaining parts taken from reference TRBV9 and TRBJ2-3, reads DSGVTQTPKHLITATGQRVTLRCSPRSGDLSVYWYQQSLDQGLQFLIQYYNGEERAKGNILERFSAQQFPDLHSELNLSSLELGDSALYFCASSRRGGSESPWTDTQYFGPGTRLTVL.

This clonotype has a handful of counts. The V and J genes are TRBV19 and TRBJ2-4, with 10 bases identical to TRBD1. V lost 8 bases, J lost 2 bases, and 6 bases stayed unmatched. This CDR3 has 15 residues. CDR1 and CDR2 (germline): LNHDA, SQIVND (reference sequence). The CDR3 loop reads CASLRDRGTKNIQYF. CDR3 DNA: TGTGCCAGTCTCCGGGACAGGGGAACCAAAAACATTCAGTACTTC.

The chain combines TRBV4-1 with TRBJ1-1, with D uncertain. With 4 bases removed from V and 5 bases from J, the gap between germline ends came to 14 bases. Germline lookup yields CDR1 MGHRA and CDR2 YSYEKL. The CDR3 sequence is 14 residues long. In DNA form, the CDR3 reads TGCGCCAGCAGCCTCGAGGCCTGGGAAACTGAAGCTTTCTTT. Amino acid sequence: CASSLEAWETEAFF.